The 6 T cell receptor beta chains reported below all come from one sample, sequenced in a study of blood T cell repertoires in COVID-19. Measured with immunoSEQ multiplex PCR; TCRdb has only the in-frame clones, and not every one. In the table there are roughly 53,000 clones, approximately 84% of which are singletons. The sequenced sample consisted of peripheral blood. The receptors originated from a human donor in a cohort sampled during active COVID-19.

This clone was detected a few times. The chain couples TRBV7-2 to TRBJ2-5; perhaps TRBD2 as D (5 bases). This CDR3 spans 14 amino acids. V lost 6 bases and J 0 bases, leaving 11 bases between the germline ends. The germline gives CDR1 SGHTA, CDR2 FQGNSA. CDR3 bases: TGTGCCAGCAGTCGGACTCAGTACCAAGAGACCCAGTACTTC. Amino acid sequence: CASSRTQYQETQYF.

This chain joins TRBV21-1 and TRBJ1-5; TRBD1, the D gene given by the table, was not confirmed from the DNA. TRBV21-1 is shown as a pseudogene. The CDR3 runs 17 residues. DNA of the CDR3: TGTGCCAGCATCAGGGGGGACCCCTCTCCGGGCAATCAGCCCCAGCATTTT. It encodes CASIRGDPSPGNQPQHF.

This chain's CDR3 is CARSTNWRGFDTDTQYF. CDR3 coding DNA: TGTGCCAGATCAACCAATTGGAGAGGGTTTGACACAGATACGCAGTATTTT. The gene calls are TRBV27 and TRBJ2-3, with D tentatively TRBD2 (5 bases). V was cut by 9 bases and J by 2 bases, with 24 bases left in between. The CDR3 consists of 17 residues. CDR1 and CDR2 from the germline V gene are MNHEY and SMNVEV (reference sequence).

The chain carries TRBV28 and TRBJ2-7; D is possibly TRBD2 (6 bases). Germline V CDR1 and CDR2: MDHEN, SYDVKM. CDR3 size: 11 residues. V lost 8 bases, J lost 7 bases, and 12 bases lay in between. Here the CDR3 reads CASWGVGEQYF. DNA for the CDR3: TGTGCCAGCTGGGGGGTAGGGGAGCAGTACTTC.

The chain links TRBV9 to TRBJ1-4; 10 bases line up with TRBD1. There are 15 residues in the CDR3. Germline lookup yields CDR1 SGDLS and CDR2 YYNGEE. Trimming cost V 4 bases and J 7 bases; bases outside gene matches: 7. The DNA of the CDR3 is TGTGCCAGCAGCAACCGGGACAGGGGCGGTGAAAAACTGTTTTTT. This codes for CASSNRDRGGEKLFF. The full variable domain, completed using reference TRBV9 and TRBJ1-4, is DSGVTQTPKHLITATGQRVTLRCSPRSGDLSVYWYQQSLDQGLQFLIQYYNGEERAKGNILERFSAQQFPDLHSELNLSSLELGDSALYFCASSNRDRGGEKLFFGSGTQLSVL.

This sequence joins TRBV6-6 and TRBJ2-1, with a tentative D call TRBD2 (6 bases). This CDR3 comprises 15 residues. CDR1 is MNHNY, CDR2 SVGAGI, per germline (reference sequence). V was trimmed by 6 bases and J by 9 bases, leaving 21 bases between them. The DNA for the CDR3 is TGTGCCAGCAGCTCCGAGGGCGGGGACCCTGGTGAGCAGTTCTTC. Encoded protein: CASSSEGGDPGEQFF.